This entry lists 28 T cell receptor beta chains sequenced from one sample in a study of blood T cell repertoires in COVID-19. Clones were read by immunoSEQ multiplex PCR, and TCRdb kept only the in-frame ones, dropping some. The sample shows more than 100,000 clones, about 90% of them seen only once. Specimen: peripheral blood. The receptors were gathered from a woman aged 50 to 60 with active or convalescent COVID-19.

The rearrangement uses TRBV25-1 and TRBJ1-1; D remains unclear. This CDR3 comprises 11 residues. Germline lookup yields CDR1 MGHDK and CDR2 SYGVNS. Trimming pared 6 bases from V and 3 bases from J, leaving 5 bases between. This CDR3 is CASREDTEAFF. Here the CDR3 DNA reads TGTGCCAGCAGGGAGGACACTGAAGCTTTCTTT.

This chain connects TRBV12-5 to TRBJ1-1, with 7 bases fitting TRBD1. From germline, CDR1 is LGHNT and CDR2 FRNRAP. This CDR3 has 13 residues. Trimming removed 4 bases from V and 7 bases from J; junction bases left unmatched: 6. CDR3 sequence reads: CASGSTGWSEAFF. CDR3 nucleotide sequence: TGTGCTAGTGGTTCGACAGGGTGGAGTGAAGCTTTCTTT.

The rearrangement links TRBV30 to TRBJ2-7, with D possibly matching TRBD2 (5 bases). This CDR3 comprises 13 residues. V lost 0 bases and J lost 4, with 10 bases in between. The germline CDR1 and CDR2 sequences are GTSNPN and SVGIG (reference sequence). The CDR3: CAWSVHGVYEQYF. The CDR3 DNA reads TGTGCCTGGAGTGTACACGGGGTTTACGAGCAGTACTTC.

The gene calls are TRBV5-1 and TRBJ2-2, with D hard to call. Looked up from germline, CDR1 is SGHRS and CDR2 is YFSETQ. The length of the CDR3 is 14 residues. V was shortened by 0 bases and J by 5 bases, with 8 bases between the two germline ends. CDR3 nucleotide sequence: TGCGCCAGCAGCTTGGGTCCTAGGACCGGGGAGCTGTTTTTT. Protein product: CASSLGPRTGELFF.

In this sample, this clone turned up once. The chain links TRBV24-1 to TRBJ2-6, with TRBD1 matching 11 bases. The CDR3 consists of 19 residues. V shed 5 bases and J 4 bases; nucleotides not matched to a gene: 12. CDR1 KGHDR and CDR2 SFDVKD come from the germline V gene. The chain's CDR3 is CATSGEGQGAGSGANVLTF. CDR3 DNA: TGTGCCACCAGTGGCGAAGGACAGGGGGCAGGAAGCGGGGCCAACGTCCTGACTTTC.

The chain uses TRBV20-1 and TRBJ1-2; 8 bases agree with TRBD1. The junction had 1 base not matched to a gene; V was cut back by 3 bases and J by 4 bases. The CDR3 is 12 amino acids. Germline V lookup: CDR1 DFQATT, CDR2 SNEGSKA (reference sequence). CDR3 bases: TGCAGTGCTAGTGACAGGGGCTATGGCTACACCTTC. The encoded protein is CSASDRGYGYTF.

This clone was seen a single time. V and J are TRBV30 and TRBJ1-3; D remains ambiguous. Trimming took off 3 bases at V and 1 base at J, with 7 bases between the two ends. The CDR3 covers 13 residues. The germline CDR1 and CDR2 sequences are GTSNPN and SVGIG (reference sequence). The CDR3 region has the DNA TGTGCCTGGAGCGGAGATTCTGGAAACACCATATATTTT. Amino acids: CAWSGDSGNTIYF.

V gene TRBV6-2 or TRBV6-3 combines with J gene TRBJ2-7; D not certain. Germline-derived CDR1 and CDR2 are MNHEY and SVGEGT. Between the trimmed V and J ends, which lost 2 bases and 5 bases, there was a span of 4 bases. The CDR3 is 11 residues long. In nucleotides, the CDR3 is TGTGCCAGCAGTTACGGCCACGAGCAGTACTTC. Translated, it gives CASSYGHEQYF.

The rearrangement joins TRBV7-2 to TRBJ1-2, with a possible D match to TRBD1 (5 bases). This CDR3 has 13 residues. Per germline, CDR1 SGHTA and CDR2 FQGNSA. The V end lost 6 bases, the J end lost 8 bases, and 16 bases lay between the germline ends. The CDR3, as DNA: TGTGCCAGCAGTCTCGACAGTTTTTGGGGCTACACCTTC. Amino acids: CASSLDSFWGYTF.

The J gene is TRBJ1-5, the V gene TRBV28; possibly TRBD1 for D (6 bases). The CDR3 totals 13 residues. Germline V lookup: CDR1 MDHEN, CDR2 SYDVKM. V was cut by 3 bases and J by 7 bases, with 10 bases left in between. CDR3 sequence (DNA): TGTGCCAGCAGTTTGGACAGTTGGCAGCCCCAGCATTTT. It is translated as CASSLDSWQPQHF. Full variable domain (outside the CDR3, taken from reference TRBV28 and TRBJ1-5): DVKVTQSSRYLVKRTGEKVFLECVQDMDHENMFWYRQDPGLGLRLIYFSYDVKMKEKGDIPEGYSVSREKKERFSLILESASTNQTSMYLCASSLDSWQPQHFGDGTRLSIL.

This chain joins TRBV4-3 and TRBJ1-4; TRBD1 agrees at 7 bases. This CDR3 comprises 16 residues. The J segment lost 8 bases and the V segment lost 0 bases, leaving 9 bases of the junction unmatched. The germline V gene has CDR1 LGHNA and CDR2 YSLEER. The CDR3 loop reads CASSQDGRQGEEKLFF. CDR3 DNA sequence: TGCGCCAGCAGCCAAGATGGGCGACAGGGTGAGGAAAAACTGTTTTTT.

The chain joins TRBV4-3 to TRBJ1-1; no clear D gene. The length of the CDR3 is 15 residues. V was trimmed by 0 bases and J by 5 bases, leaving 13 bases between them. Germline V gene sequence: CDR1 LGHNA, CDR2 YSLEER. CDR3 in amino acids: CASSQDLSTLTEAFF. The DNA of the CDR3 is TGCGCCAGCAGCCAAGATCTAAGTACTTTAACTGAAGCTTTCTTT.

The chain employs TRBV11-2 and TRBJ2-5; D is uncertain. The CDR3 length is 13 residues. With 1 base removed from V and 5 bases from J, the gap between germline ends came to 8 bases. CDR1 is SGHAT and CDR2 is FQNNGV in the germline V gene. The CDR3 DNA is TGTGCCAGCAGCTTAGGGCGAGCGGAGACCCAGTACTTC. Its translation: CASSLGRAETQYF.

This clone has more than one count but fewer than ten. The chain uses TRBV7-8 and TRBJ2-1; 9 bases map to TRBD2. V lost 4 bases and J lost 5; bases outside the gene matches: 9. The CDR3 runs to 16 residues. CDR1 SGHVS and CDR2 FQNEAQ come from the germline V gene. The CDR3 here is CASSSGSGRFHNEQFF. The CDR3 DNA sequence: TGTGCCAGCAGCTCGGGCAGCGGGAGGTTCCACAATGAGCAGTTCTTC.

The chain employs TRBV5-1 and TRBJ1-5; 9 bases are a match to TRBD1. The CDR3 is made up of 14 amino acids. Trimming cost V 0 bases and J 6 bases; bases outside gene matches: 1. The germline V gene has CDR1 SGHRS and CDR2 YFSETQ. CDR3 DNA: TGCGCCAGCAGCTTGGGACAGGGGGTTCAGCCCCAGCATTTT. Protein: CASSLGQGVQPQHF.

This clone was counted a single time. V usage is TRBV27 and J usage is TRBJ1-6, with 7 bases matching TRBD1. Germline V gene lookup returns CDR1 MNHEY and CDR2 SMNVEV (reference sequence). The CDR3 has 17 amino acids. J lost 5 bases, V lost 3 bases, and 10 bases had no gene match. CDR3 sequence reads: CASSFTQGGGHNSPLHF. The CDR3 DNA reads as TGTGCCAGCAGTTTCACCCAGGGGGGCGGACATAATTCACCCCTCCACTTT.

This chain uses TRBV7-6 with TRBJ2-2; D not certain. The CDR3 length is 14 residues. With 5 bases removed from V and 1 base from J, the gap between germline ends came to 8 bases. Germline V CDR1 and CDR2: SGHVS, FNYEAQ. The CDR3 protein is CASSLTRNTGELFF. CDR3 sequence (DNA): TGTGCCAGCAGCCTTACTCGGAACACCGGGGAGCTGTTTTTT.

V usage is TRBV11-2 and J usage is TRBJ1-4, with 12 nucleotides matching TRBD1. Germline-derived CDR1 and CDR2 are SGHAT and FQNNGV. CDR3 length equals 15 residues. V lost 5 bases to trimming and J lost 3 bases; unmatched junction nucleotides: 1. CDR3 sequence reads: CASSRDRGPNEKLFF. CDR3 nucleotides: TGTGCCAGCAGCCGGGACAGGGGGCCTAATGAAAAACTGTTTTTT.

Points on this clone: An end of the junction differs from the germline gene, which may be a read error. CDR3 nucleotide sequence: TGTGCCAGCAGCTTAGGCCTAGCGGGAGGGATCTTC. Translated, it gives CASSLGLAGGIF. The rearrangement joins TRBV7-9 to TRBJ2-1; TRBD2 matches at 12 bases. CDR3 length: 12 residues. CDR1 and CDR2 (germline): SEHNR, FQNEAQ (reference sequence).

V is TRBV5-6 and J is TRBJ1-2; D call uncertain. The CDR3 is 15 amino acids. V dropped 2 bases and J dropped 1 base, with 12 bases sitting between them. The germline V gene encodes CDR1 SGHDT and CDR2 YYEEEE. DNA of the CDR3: TGTGCCAGCAGCTTAGGAGAGGAATATAACTATGGCTACACCTTC. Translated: CASSLGEEYNYGYTF.

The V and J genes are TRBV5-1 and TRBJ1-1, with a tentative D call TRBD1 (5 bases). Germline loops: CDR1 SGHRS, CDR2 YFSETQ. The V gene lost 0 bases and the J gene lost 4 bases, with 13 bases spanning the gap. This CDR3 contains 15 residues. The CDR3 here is CASSLVGGGGTEAFF. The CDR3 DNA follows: TGCGCCAGCAGCTTGGTAGGCGGCGGGGGCACTGAAGCTTTCTTT.

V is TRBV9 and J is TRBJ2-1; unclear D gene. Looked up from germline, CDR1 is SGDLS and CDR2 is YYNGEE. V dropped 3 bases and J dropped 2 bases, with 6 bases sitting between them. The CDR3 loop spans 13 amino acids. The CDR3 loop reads CASSGATYNEQFF. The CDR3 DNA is TGTGCCAGCAGCGGTGCTACCTACAATGAGCAGTTCTTC.

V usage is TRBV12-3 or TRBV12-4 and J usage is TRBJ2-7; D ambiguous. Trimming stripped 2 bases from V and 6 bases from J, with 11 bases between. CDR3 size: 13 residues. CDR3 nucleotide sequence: TGTGCCAGCAGTTTAAAGCGCGAAACCGAGCAGTACTTC. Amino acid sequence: CASSLKRETEQYF.

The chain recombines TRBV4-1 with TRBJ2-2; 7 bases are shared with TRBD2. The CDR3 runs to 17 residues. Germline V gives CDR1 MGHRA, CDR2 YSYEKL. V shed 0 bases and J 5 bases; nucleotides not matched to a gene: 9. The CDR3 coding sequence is TGCGCCAGCAGCCAAGAGGGAGTGGGAGCGGGAACCGGGGAGCTGTTTTTT. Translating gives CASSQEGVGAGTGELFF.

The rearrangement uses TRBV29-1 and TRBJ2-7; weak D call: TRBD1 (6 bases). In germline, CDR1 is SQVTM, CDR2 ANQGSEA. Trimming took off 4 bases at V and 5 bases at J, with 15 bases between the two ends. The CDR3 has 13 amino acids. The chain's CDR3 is CSVVRGPVDEQYF. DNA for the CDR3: TGCAGCGTTGTCAGGGGACCGGTGGACGAGCAGTACTTC.

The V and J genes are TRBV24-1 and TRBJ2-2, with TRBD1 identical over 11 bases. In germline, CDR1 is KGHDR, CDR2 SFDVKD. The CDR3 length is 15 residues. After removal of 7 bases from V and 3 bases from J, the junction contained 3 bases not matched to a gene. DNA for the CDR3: TGTGCCACCAGGGCGGGACAGGGGGACACCGGGGAGCTGTTTTTT. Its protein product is CATRAGQGDTGELFF.

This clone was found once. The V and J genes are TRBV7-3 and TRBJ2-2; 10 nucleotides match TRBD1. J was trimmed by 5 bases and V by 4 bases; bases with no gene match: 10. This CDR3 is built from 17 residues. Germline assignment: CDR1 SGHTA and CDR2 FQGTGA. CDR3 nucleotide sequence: TGTGCCAGCAGCTCACAACCGGGACAGGGGAAAACCGGGGAGCTGTTTTTT. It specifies CASSSQPGQGKTGELFF.

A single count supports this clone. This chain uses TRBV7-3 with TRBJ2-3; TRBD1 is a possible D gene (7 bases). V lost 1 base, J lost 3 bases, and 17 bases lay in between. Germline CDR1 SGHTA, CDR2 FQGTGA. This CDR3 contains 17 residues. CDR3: CASSLKGAGWETDTQYF. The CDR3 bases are TGTGCCAGCAGCTTAAAGGGGGCGGGGTGGGAGACAGATACGCAGTATTTT.